Shown below are 21 T cell receptor beta chains from a single sample sequenced in a study of monozygotic twins with inflammatory bowel disease. TCRdb re-analyzed the 5' RACE reads; it lists each CDR3 protein once, without DNA. The sample is made up of approximately 400,000 distinct CDR3 sequences, and the top ten hold roughly 2.2% of it. Sequencing was performed on blood. These receptors originate from a human donor with ulcerative colitis or Crohn's disease, or a healthy co-twin of an affected twin (not recorded which).

This sequence joins TRBV10-3 and TRBJ2-5; TCRdb's assignment of TRBD2 cannot be checked, as there is no DNA. The CDR3 contains 14 residues. Germline values: CDR1 ENHRY, CDR2 SYGVKD. The CDR3 is CATYGGRVQETQYF.

V usage is TRBV20-1 and J usage is TRBJ2-2. The CDR3 is 15 residues long. Germline CDR1 and CDR2: DFQATT and SNEGSKA (reference sequence). This chain's CDR3 is CSASISRANTGELFF.

The CDR3 sequence is CASSSRTGDEQYF. The chain recombines TRBV6-5 with TRBJ2-7; TCRdb calls TRBD1, which cannot be checked without DNA. Per the germline V gene, CDR1 is MNHEY and CDR2 is SVGAGI. The CDR3 runs 13 residues.

J is TRBJ2-7 and V is TRBV20-1; as DNA is missing, the TRBD2 call by TCRdb cannot be tested. Germline V lookup: CDR1 DFQATT, CDR2 SNEGSKA (reference sequence). The CDR3 is 13 amino acids. The CDR3: CSAGIAGEYEQYF.

The chain has TRBV4-2 and TRBJ1-2. From germline, CDR1 is LGHNA and CDR2 YNFKEQ. CDR3 size: 14 residues. The CDR3 protein is CASSQDLGYWYYTF.

The chain carries TRBV29-1 and TRBJ1-5. The CDR3 runs to 15 residues. Per the germline V gene, CDR1 is SQVTM and CDR2 is ANQGSEA. The CDR3 here is CSVALEDRKNQPQHF.

The chain joins TRBV7-9 to TRBJ2-7; TCRdb reports TRBD1, a call that lacks DNA to check it against. Per the germline V gene, CDR1 is SEHNR and CDR2 is FQNEAQ (reference sequence). CDR3 size: 16 residues. The CDR3 here is CASSLAPGTGDGEQYF.

The V and J genes are TRBV29-1 and TRBJ1-1; TCRdb reports TRBD1, a call that lacks DNA to check it against. Germline CDR1 is SQVTM and CDR2 is ANQGSEA. CDR3 size: 14 residues. The CDR3 sequence is CSVFDRVGGTEAFF.

The chain employs TRBV19 and TRBJ2-2; TCRdb designates TRBD1, a call that cannot be tested without DNA. Per germline, CDR1 LNHDA and CDR2 SQIVND (reference sequence). The CDR3 loop spans 14 amino acids. The CDR3 here is CASSIAGVLRGLFF.

This sequence joins TRBV12-3 or TRBV12-4 and TRBJ1-2; the D gene TCRdb calls, TRBD1, cannot be checked with no DNA. The CDR3 totals 12 residues. This chain's CDR3 is CASSYNRDGYTF.

This rearrangement joins TRBV6-5 to TRBJ2-7; TCRdb's assignment of TRBD1 cannot be checked, as there is no DNA. The CDR3 spans 15 residues. The germline V gene encodes CDR1 MNHEY and CDR2 SVGAGI. CDR3 in amino acids: CASSSPGTGNYEQYF.

The chain uses TRBV6-1 and TRBJ2-7; the D call from TCRdb, TRBD2, cannot be confirmed without DNA. The CDR3 loop spans 15 amino acids. Germline-derived CDR1 and CDR2 are MNHNS and SASEGT. The CDR3 reads CASSPSGGISYEQYF.

The rearrangement joins TRBV12-3 or TRBV12-4 to TRBJ2-1; TCRdb's D call of TRBD2 is untestable without DNA. The CDR3 runs to 16 residues. Here the CDR3 reads CASSLNAGLRGTEQFF.

This chain uses TRBV5-6 with TRBJ2-5; TCRdb names TRBD1, which stays unverified in the absence of DNA. This CDR3 is 15 amino acids long. The V gene's germline CDR1 is SGHDT and CDR2 YYEEEE. The chain's CDR3 is CASSFFYEGAKTQYF.

The J gene is TRBJ2-3, the V gene TRBV7-2; TCRdb's assignment of TRBD2 cannot be checked, as there is no DNA. This CDR3 is built from 17 residues. Germline CDR1 and CDR2: SGHTA and FQGNSA. CDR3: CASSLATLAGAADTQYF.

The rearrangement links TRBV5-1 to TRBJ1-5; TCRdb selects TRBD1, and the lack of DNA leaves this call unchecked. Germline-derived CDR1 and CDR2 are SGHRS and YFSETQ. CDR3 length equals 15 residues. CDR3 region: CASSLTGGTNQPQHF.

The gene calls are TRBV7-8 and TRBJ2-1; TCRdb designates TRBD1, a call that cannot be tested without DNA. The V gene's germline CDR1 is SGHVS and CDR2 FQNEAQ. The CDR3 extends over 15 amino acids. The CDR3 spells CASSIGGSSYNEQFF.

This chain links TRBV3-1 with TRBJ1-5; as DNA is missing, the TRBD1 call by TCRdb cannot be tested. CDR3 length equals 14 residues. Germline values: CDR1 LGHDT, CDR2 YNNKEL (reference sequence). The CDR3: CASSQGDVESPQHF.

The chain couples TRBV27 to TRBJ2-7. Germline V lookup: CDR1 MNHEY, CDR2 SMNVEV (reference sequence). This CDR3 is 14 amino acids long. The CDR3 reads CASSLSQGLYEQYF.

J is TRBJ2-7 and V is TRBV5-5; the TCRdb D gene call, TRBD2, has no DNA to confirm it. This CDR3 spans 15 amino acids. Per the germline V gene, CDR1 is SGHKS and CDR2 is YYEKEE (reference sequence). The CDR3 is CASSPGGTVIYEQYF.

The V call is TRBV24-1, the J call TRBJ2-1; TCRdb selects TRBD1, and the lack of DNA leaves this call unchecked. The CDR3 contains 13 residues. The germline gives CDR1 KGHDR, CDR2 SFDVKD. CDR3 residues: CATSGQRNNEQFF.